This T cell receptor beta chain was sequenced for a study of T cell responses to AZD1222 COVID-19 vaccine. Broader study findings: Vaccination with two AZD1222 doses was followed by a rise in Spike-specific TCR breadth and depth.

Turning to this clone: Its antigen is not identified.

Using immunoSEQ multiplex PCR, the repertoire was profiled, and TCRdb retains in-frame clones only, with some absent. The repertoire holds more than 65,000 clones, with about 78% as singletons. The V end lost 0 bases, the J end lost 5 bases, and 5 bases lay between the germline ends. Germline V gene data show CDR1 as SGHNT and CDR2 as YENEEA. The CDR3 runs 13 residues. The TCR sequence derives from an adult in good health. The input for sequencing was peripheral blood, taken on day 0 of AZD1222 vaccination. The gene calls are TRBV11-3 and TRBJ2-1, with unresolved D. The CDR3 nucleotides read TGTGCCAGCAGCTTAGACAGCCACAATGAGCAGTTCTTC. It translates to CASSLDSHNEQFF.